The T cell receptor (beta chain) described here comes from a study of T cell repertoires in cytomegalovirus infection. Study at large: TCR beta signatures that were public indicated CMV infection and matching HLA type.

Germline loops: CDR1 SGHTA, CDR2 FQGNSA. V was pared by 1 base and J by 4 bases, with 11 bases between. The length of the CDR3 is 15 residues. Study-wide findings and caveats: HLA-C-restricted CMV-specific TCR beta clonotypes prevailed in the ex vivo response. Pooled public TCR beta family frequency picked out CMV carriers with the relevant HLA.

TCRdb itself ran the reads through MiXCR, one entry per CDR3 protein. The table lists about 250,000 distinct CDR3 sequences, around an eighth of them singletons. This clonotype has at least ten counts. Its antigen is currently unknown. This sequence originates from a human donor in good health (CMV status not recorded). Some clones in this sample may be carry-over from other donors' samples. Material: PBMCs. The J gene is TRBJ2-1, the V gene TRBV7-2, with D perhaps TRBD1 (6 bases). CDR3 in DNA: TGTGCCAGCAGCTTAGGACAGGTCAAGTACAATGAGCAGTTCTTC. Protein sequence: CASSLGQVKYNEQFF.